Described below is a single T cell receptor beta chain sequence and its context. The target antigen is unknown. The CDR3 contains 13 residues. Per germline, CDR1 DFQATT and CDR2 SNEGSKA (reference sequence). A J-beta primer mix and a sample-barcoded 5' primer were used in a second PCR of roughly 6 to 11 cycles. A template-switch adaptor with 12 random nucleotides tagged each cDNA molecule. TCRdb re-called the 5' RACE reads through MiXCR, storing one row per CDR3 protein. This sample has about 1.4 million distinct CDR3 sequences; 59% occur once, and the top ten carry under 8.5%. These data belong to a study of blood T cells in healthy people across ages. Study-level points and caveats: Older age went with lower TCR beta diversity per million T cells, in a roughly linear way.

Sequencing input: blood. This clonotype was obtained from a young man in good health. The chain couples TRBV20-1 to TRBJ2-3; 7 bases match TRBD2. The CDR3 DNA follows: TGCAGCGCCGATAGCGGGAGCACAGATACGCAGTATTTT. Amino acids: CSADSGSTDTQYF.